The rows below give T cell receptor beta chains drawn from one sample of a study of radiation and T cells in renal cell carcinoma. The protocol was immunoSEQ multiplex PCR, while the TCRdb copy is restricted to in-frame clones and leaves out a portion. The sample yields 70,000 to 100,000 clones, 82% seen once. The sequenced sample was blood, obtained from a patient whose treatment included radiotherapy and nephrectomy. These receptors were obtained from a man aged 55 to 70 with renal cell carcinoma. The CDR3 runs from the conserved cysteine through the conserved F or W. D genes are given only for firm matches. Size tells how often a clone was seen (once, few, many) or the class of an expanded clone, and some rows leave it out.

TRBJ2-5 | TRBV2 | NA | NA | TGTGCCAGGGAACGGGACACCTCTGGGGAGACCCAGTACTTC | CARERDTSGETQYF
TRBJ2-1 | TRBV27 | few | TRBD2 | TGTGCCAGCAGTTTATCACTAGCGAGCTCCTACAATGAGCAGTTCTTC | CASSLSLASSYNEQFF
TRBJ1-2 | TRBV25-1 | NA | NA | TGTGCCAGCAGAGAAACAGGAGGGACCGCTAACTATGGCTACACCTTC | CASRETGGTANYGYTF
TRBJ1-2 | TRBV5-1 | NA | TRBD1 | TGCGCCAGCAATGCCGGGACAGGGGAGGTAACTAACTATGGCTACACCTTC | CASNAGTGEVTNYGYTF
TRBJ2-2 | TRBV29-1 | NA | TRBD2 | TGCAGCGTCCGGGGGGGGCCCGGGGAGCTGTTTTTT | CSVRGGPGELFF
TRBJ1-2 | TRBV28 | NA | NA | TGTGCCAGCAGTTTACCGGGACGGAGCCTCGGCGGCTACACCTTC | CASSLPGRSLGGYTF
TRBJ2-5 | TRBV5-1 | NA | TRBD1 | TGCGCCAGCAGCTTGACAGGGGGCAGGGAGACCCAGTACTTC | CASSLTGGRETQYF
TRBJ2-5 | TRBV7-8 | NA | NA | TGTGCCAGCAGGGGGTACCAAGAGACCCAGTACTTC | CASRGYQETQYF
TRBJ1-4 | TRBV20-1 | NA | NA | TGCAGTGCTAGAGATGTTGAAAAACTGTTTTTT | CSARDVEKLFF
TRBJ2-2 | TRBV6-5 | NA | NA | TGTGCCAGCGGGGAAACACAGAACACCGGGGAGCTGTTTTTT | CASGETQNTGELFF
TRBJ2-7 | TRBV18 | NA | NA | TGTGCCAGCTCACCGGTTGGCAGGGGTTACGAGCAGTACTTC | CASSPVGRGYEQYF
TRBJ2-1 | TRBV5-4 | NA | TRBD1 | TGTGCCAGCAGTTCCGGGACAGGGGCCCCCCGGGAGCAGTTCTTC | CASSSGTGAPREQFF
TRBJ1-1 | TRBV28 | many | NA | TGTGCCAGCATAACCCCAAACACTGAAGCTTTCTTT | CASITPNTEAFF
TRBJ2-2 | TRBV10-2 | NA | TRBD1 | TGCGCCAGCAGTGTCGGGGACAGGGGCCCTGGTGGGGAGCTGTTTTTT | CASSVGDRGPGGELFF
TRBJ2-5 | TRBV6-5 | NA | NA | TGTGCCAGCAGCCTACTCGGAGTCAGAGGAGAGACCCAGTACTTC | CASSLLGVRGETQYF
TRBJ1-6 | TRBV4-3 | NA | TRBD1 | TGCGCCAGCAGCCAAGACCCGACAGGGTTTGATTCACCCCTCCACTTT | CASSQDPTGFDSPLHF
TRBJ2-3 | TRBV6-5 | NA | NA | TGTGCCAGCATAACGGAAGATACGCAGTATTTT | CASITEDTQYF
TRBJ2-1 | TRBV7-9 | NA | NA | TGTGCCAGCAGCAACCCGCCCCTACAATACAATGAGCAGTTCTTC | CASSNPPLQYNEQFF
TRBJ2-1 | TRBV6-6 | NA | TRBD2 | TGTGCCAGCAGTTACAGGGACTACGGCAATGAGCAGTTCTTC | CASSYRDYGNEQFF
TRBJ2-5 | TRBV5-1 | few | TRBD2 | TGCGCCAGCAGCTTCGGCCGGGGGGAGGAGACCCAGTACTTC | CASSFGRGEETQYF
TRBJ2-7 | TRBV5-5 | NA | TRBD2 | TGTGCCAGCAGCTTGCAGGCGGTAGCGGGAGAGACCGAGCAGTACTTC | CASSLQAVAGETEQYF
TRBJ2-3 | TRBV19 | once | NA | TGTGCCAGTAGACCGACTAGCACAGATACGCAGTATTTT | CASRPTSTDTQYF
TRBJ1-2 | TRBV4-3 | NA | NA | TGCGCCAGCAGCTTCCTAGCCGAAGGCTCCGGCTACACCTTC | CASSFLAEGSGYTF
TRBJ2-2 | TRBV7-9 | NA | TRBD1 | TGTGCCAGCAGCCCCTGGACAGGGAACACCGGGGAGCTGTTTTTT | CASSPWTGNTGELFF
TRBJ1-5 | TRBV6-5 | NA | TRBD1 | TGTGCCAGCAGCCCAACACAGGGGAGTATACAGCCCCAGCATTTT | CASSPTQGSIQPQHF
TRBJ2-2 | TRBV9 | NA | TRBD1 | TGTGCCAGCAGCGTAGATATTTTTGAGGGACAGGCGAACACCGGGGAGCTGTTTTTT | CASSVDIFEGQANTGELFF
TRBJ2-7 | TRBV7-2 | NA | TRBD1 | TGTGCCAGCAGCCCGACGACAGGGATCTACGAGCAGTACTTC | CASSPTTGIYEQYF
TRBJ2-7 | TRBV9 | NA | NA | TGTGCCAGCAGCAGATGGGGGACCGACTTCAATGGGCAGTACTTC | CASSRWGTDFNGQYF
TRBJ2-7 | TRBV2 | NA | NA | TGTGCCAGCAGTACCGGGGTCGGGGGCTACGAGCAGTACTTC | CASSTGVGGYEQYF
TRBJ1-1 | TRBV6-1 | NA | TRBD1 | TGTGCCAGCAGTACACAGGGGATGAACACTGAAGCTTTCTTT | CASSTQGMNTEAFF
TRBJ1-2 | TRBV10-3 | many | TRBD1 | TGTGCCATCACCCCGACAGGGGGCTATGGCTACACCTTC | CAITPTGGYGYTF
TRBJ2-7 | TRBV6-5 | NA | NA | TGTGCCAGCAGTTACTCGTTTTCCGGGACCTCCTACGAGCAGTACTTC | CASSYSFSGTSYEQYF
TRBJ2-2 | TRBV10-2 | NA | TRBD2 | TGCGCCAGCAGGGCACTAGCGGGCGCGAACACCGGGGAGCTGTTTTTT | CASRALAGANTGELFF
TRBJ2-1 | TRBV19 | NA | TRBD2 | TGTGCCAGTAGTGCGAGACTAGCGACCTACAATGAGCAGTTCTTC | CASSARLATYNEQFF
TRBJ2-4 | TRBV28 | NA | TRBD1 | TGTGCCAGCAGTGGCGGGACAGGGGCCTCCAAAAACATTCAGTACTTC | CASSGGTGASKNIQYF
TRBJ2-3 | TRBV10-1 | NA | TRBD2 | TGCGCCAGCAGTGAGGGACTAGCCGAATTCACAGATACGCAGTATTTT | CASSEGLAEFTDTQYF
TRBJ2-1 | TRBV20-1 | NA | TRBD1 | TGCAGTGCTGGGACAGTCTATGAGCAGTTCTTC | CSAGTVYEQFF
TRBJ1-1 | TRBV30 | few | NA | TGTGCCTGGAGTTGGGTGGCGAGCACTGAAGCTTTCTTT | CAWSWVASTEAFF
TRBJ1-4 | TRBV4-2 | few | NA | TGTGCCAGCAGCCAAGGAGCCGGGGGAAGTAGTAATGAAAAACTGTTTTTT | CASSQGAGGSSNEKLFF
TRBJ1-5 | TRBV6-5 | NA | NA | TGTGCCAGCAGTTCCGGAAATCAGCCCCAGCATTTT | CASSSGNQPQHF
TRBJ2-7 | TRBV27 | NA | NA | TGTGCCAGCAGTTTCAGTAGGCGGGGCTACGAGCAGTACTTC | CASSFSRRGYEQYF
TRBJ1-5 | TRBV4-2 | NA | TRBD1 | TGTGCCAGCAGCCAAGAAGGGAGAGGGACAGCGGTCTATAGCAATCAGCCCCAGCATTTT | CASSQEGRGTAVYSNQPQHF
TRBJ2-2 | TRBV5-1 | NA | TRBD1 | TGCGCCAGCAGCTCGACAGGGGGGTACCCCGGGGAGCTGTTTTTT | CASSSTGGYPGELFF
TRBJ1-3 | TRBV10-2 | NA | NA | TGCGCCAGCAGTGATGCTCGGGGTCCGTCTGGAAACACCATATATTTT | CASSDARGPSGNTIYF
TRBJ2-7 | TRBV5-1 | NA | NA | TGCGCCAGCAGCTTGGAACAAGGGGGAGGGTACGAGCAGTACTTC | CASSLEQGGGYEQYF
TRBJ1-5 | TRBV7-8 | NA | NA | TGTGCCAGCAGCCCGGGGCGGTATAGCAATCAGCCCCAGCATTTT | CASSPGRYSNQPQHF
TRBJ1-5 | TRBV6-1 | NA | NA | TGTGCCAGCAGTGAAGCCAGAGCACAGGGCTATAGCAATCAGCCCCAGCATTTT | CASSEARAQGYSNQPQHF
TRBJ2-1 | TRBV29-1 | NA | TRBD2 | TGCAGCGTGCGCGAGGCGGGAGGGCCTGACAATGAGCAGTTCTTC | CSVREAGGPDNEQFF
TRBJ1-1 | TRBV28 | NA | TRBD1 | TGTGCCAGCGACAGGGATACTGAAGCTTTCTTT | CASDRDTEAFF
TRBJ1-4 | TRBV11-2 | once | NA | TGTGCCAGCAGCTTAGGGGGGGCTAATGAAAAACTGTTTTTT | CASSLGGANEKLFF
TRBJ2-3 | TRBV14 | NA | TRBD2 | TGTGCCAGCAGCCCCCTAGCGGGAGGAGGAACAGATACGCAGTATTTT | CASSPLAGGGTDTQYF